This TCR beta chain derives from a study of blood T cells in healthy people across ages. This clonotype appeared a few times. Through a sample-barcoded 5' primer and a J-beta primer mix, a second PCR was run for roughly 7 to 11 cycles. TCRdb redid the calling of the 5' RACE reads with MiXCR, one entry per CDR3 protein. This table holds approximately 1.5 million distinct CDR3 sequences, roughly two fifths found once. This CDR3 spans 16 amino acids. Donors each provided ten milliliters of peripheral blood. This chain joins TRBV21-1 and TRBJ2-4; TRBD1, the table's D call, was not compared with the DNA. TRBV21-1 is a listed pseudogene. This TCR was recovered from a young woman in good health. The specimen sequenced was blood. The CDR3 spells CASSKQLASQGGIQYF. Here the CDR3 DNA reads TGTGCCAGCAGCAAACAACTAGCATCGCAGGGGGGCATTCAGTACTTC.